A single T cell receptor beta chain is shown here with its context. Source study methods: Estimates of nucleated cell counts were drawn from the amplification of reference gene primers. The assay was immunoSEQ multiplex PCR, and TCRdb's table has in-frame clones only and misses some. Clone size and V and J calls were adopted from that table, with D and trimming inferred from the DNA. The data contain tens of thousands of clones, 70% to 80% of them singletons. Germline CDR1 LGHNA, CDR2 YSLEER. This CDR3 spans 14 amino acids. Trimming pared 1 base from V and 8 bases from J, leaving 11 bases between. The source of the sample is a study of blood T cell repertoires in COVID-19.

The specimen was peripheral blood. The sequence was obtained from a human donor in a cohort sampled during active COVID-19. This chain links TRBV4-3 with TRBJ1-4, with D tentatively TRBD1 (5 bases). DNA of the CDR3: TGCGCCAGCAGCCAAGGGGGCGCGATCGAAAAACTGTTTTTT. Protein: CASSQGGAIEKLFF.